This T cell receptor (beta chain) was sequenced in a study of response to subunit inactivated influenza vaccine. Whole-study findings and limits: After each seasonal influenza vaccination, few new T cells are recruited, the authors suggested.

Per germline, CDR1 MNHEY and CDR2 SVGAGI. The V and J ends lost 4 bases and 7 bases respectively, with 8 bases between them. The length of the CDR3 is 11 residues. This clonotype was seen at least ten times. Its antigen is still unknown. MiXCR was run by TCRdb on the RT-PCR reads, yielding one entry per CDR3 protein. Of around 200,000 distinct CDR3 sequences in the sample, about 9% were seen once. The chain has TRBV6-5 and TRBJ2-7; D not resolved. This TCR was recovered from a man aged 50 or older who received an inactivated influenza vaccine. This specimen was non-naive T cells sorted from PBMCs, taken on the day of vaccination. The CDR3 sequence: CASSFSGEQYF. DNA for the CDR3: TGTGCCAGCAGTTTCTCCGGGGAGCAGTACTTC.